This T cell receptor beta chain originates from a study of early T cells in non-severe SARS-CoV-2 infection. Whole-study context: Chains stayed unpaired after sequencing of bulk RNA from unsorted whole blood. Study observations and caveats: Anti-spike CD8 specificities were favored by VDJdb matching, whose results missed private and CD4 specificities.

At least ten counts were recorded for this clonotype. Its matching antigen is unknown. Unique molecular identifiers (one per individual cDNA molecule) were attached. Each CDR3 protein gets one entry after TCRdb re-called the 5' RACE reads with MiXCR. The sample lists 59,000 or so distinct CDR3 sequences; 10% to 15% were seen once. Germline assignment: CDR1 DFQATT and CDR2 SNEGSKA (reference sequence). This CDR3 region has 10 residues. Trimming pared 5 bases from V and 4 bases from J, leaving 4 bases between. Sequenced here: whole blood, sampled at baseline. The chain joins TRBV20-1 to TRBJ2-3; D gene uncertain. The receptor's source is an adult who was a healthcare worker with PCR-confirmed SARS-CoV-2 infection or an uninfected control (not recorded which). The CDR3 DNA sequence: TGCAGTGCTGTCGCAGATACGCAGTATTTT. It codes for CSAVADTQYF.